This entry concerns a single TCR beta chain. Its antigen is unknown. A read error may account for a junction end that differs from germline. These data come from a study of CD8+CD57+ T cells in acquired aplastic anemia. About the study: 3.2 ug was the average amount of DNA from sorted CD4+ and CD8+ cells. Healthy donors gave approximately 9.8 million reads on average for CD4+ cells.

Genomic DNA was employed as the template in profiling TCR beta VDJ and CDR3. TCRdb passed the reads through MiXCR, listing each CDR3 protein once. The profile covers 400,000 to 500,000 distinct CDR3 sequences, with approximately 70% appearing a single time and approximately 3.9% taken by the ten largest. This CDR3 contains 14 residues. Germline-derived CDR1 and CDR2 are SEHNR and FQNEAQ (reference sequence). The study's findings and limits: Patients had around 30 CD8+ CDR3 sequences in common with controls (the shared set). Controls and patients did not differ significantly in CD8+ Simpson's diversity.

J is TRBJ1-6 and V is TRBV7-9, with 7 positions matching TRBD1. The sample comprised sorted CD4+, CD8+, or CD8+CD57+ T cells (not recorded which) from PBMCs. The receptor's source is a human donor in good health, serving as a control. The CDR3 DNA follows: TGTGCCACCAGCAGCCGAACAGGGGAGTCCTACCTCCACTTT. Translating gives CATSSRTGESYLHF.